Included here is one T cell receptor beta chain sequence, with context. The data are from a study of control samples from healthy donors and cancer patients. Germline V gives CDR1 SGHDN, CDR2 FVKESK. There are 13 residues in the CDR3. The V end lost 4 bases, the J end lost 8 bases, and 12 bases lay between the germline ends. The repertoire was sequenced with immunoSEQ multiplex PCR; TCRdb's copy has only in-frame clones and lacks some. The table includes 130,000 to 150,000 clones, approximately 93% detected once. This TCR came from a man younger than 35 in good health. This chain joins TRBV14 and TRBJ2-1; TRBD2 might be the D (5 bases). What was sequenced was blood. CDR3 DNA: TGTGCCAGCAGCCCTTTCCGGGAACATGAGCAGTTCTTC. Its translation: CASSPFREHEQFF. The full variable domain, with the rest looked up from reference TRBV14 and TRBJ2-1, is EAGVTQFPSHSVIEKGQTVTLRCDPISGHDNLYWYRRVMGKEIKFLLHFVKESKQDESGMPNNRFLAERTGGTYSTLKVQPAELEDSGVYFCASSPFREHEQFFGPGTRLTVL.